Each of the 13 T cell receptor beta chains below was sequenced from the same sample in a study of identifying expanded T cells in peripheral blood. Produced via immunoSEQ multiplex PCR; TCRdb's table is partial and in-frame only. This table has approximately 86,000 clones, approximately 84% appearing once. The sample comprised blood. The receptors originated from a person aged 18 to 75 in good health.

The V and J genes are TRBV7-9 and TRBJ1-2; 7 bases agree with TRBD1. Germline CDR1 reads SEHNR; CDR2 reads FQNEAQ (reference sequence). J was trimmed by 4 bases and V by 1 base; bases with no gene match: 0. CDR3 size: 13 residues. The DNA of the CDR3 is TGTGCCAGCAGCTTAGGACAGGGCTATGGCTACACCTTC. It specifies CASSLGQGYGYTF.

The chain employs TRBV5-1 and TRBJ2-2, with D perhaps given as TRBD1 or TRBD2 (6 bases each). V lost 2 bases and J lost 5, with 25 bases in between. The CDR3 runs to 19 residues. Germline V gene sequence: CDR1 SGHRS, CDR2 YFSETQ. In nucleotides, the CDR3 is TGCGCCAGCAGCTTCTTCTTGGGGACGAGGGGGGCCTCAACCGGGGAGCTGTTTTTT. As protein: CASSFFLGTRGASTGELFF.

V gene TRBV7-6 combines with J gene TRBJ1-2, with D possibly matching TRBD1 (5 bases). CDR1 is SGHVS, CDR2 FNYEAQ, per germline. The CDR3 is made up of 16 amino acids. The V gene lost 5 bases and the J gene lost 5 bases, with 21 bases spanning the gap. The CDR3 DNA follows: TGTGCCAGCAGCCCCAGCCAAGGGACGTCAGTTTATGGCTACACCTTC. Amino acids: CASSPSQGTSVYGYTF.

J is TRBJ1-1 and V is TRBV6-5, with TRBD1 matching over 7 bases. Trimming at V came to 0 bases and at J to 4 bases, leaving 5 bases not matched to a gene. This CDR3 has 15 amino acids. Germline assignment: CDR1 MNHEY and CDR2 SVGAGI. CDR3 protein: CASSYSDRRATEAFF. In DNA, the CDR3 is TGTGCCAGCAGTTACTCGGACAGGAGGGCCACTGAAGCTTTCTTT.

Comment on this clone: The germline gene is not matched at one end of the junction; a read error may be the cause. The chain links TRBV19 to TRBJ1-2; D not certain. There are 10 residues in the CDR3. The V gene's germline CDR1 is LNHDA and CDR2 SQIVND (reference sequence). Here the CDR3 reads CASSGKQPSF. In DNA, the CDR3 is TGTGCCAGTAGTGGCAAACAGCCCAGCTTC.

This sequence joins TRBV5-3 and TRBJ2-4, with a tentative D call TRBD1 (6 bases). TRBV5-3 carries the ORF label, with uncertain function. Trimming took 5 bases from V and 0 from J, leaving 18 bases between them. The CDR3 runs to 17 residues. The CDR3 reads CARSGKDSHLAKNIQYF. CDR3 nucleotide sequence: TGTGCCAGAAGTGGGAAGGACAGCCACCTAGCCAAAAACATTCAGTACTTC.

The rearrangement joins TRBV11-2 to TRBJ2-7; TRBD1 matches at 7 bases. V lost 4 bases to trimming and J lost 1 base; unmatched junction nucleotides: 10. The CDR3 consists of 16 residues. The V gene's germline CDR1 is SGHAT and CDR2 FQNNGV. CDR3 region: CASSSFRQGPSYEQYF. The CDR3 nucleotides read TGTGCCAGCAGCTCTTTCCGACAGGGTCCTTCCTACGAGCAGTACTTC.

The rearrangement joins TRBV6-5 to TRBJ1-2; D call uncertain. The CDR3 consists of 12 residues. From germline, CDR1 is MNHEY and CDR2 SVGAGI. V gave up 8 bases and J gave up 0 bases, with 7 bases separating them. The CDR3 DNA reads as TGTGCCAGCCGAAAAGCTAACTATGGCTACACCTTC. It specifies CASRKANYGYTF.

This sequence joins TRBV6-6 and TRBJ1-1, with D uncertain. This CDR3 is 13 amino acids long. Germline loops: CDR1 MNHNY, CDR2 SVGAGI (reference sequence). The ends were cut back, 8 bases at V and 4 bases at J, with 14 bases in the middle. The CDR3 reads CASLEVWGTEAFF. Here the CDR3 DNA reads TGTGCCAGCTTAGAGGTTTGGGGCACTGAAGCTTTCTTT.

The V gene is TRBV4-1, the J gene TRBJ2-3; no clear D. Trimming stripped 0 bases from V and 2 bases from J, with 12 bases between. The CDR3 sequence is 16 residues long. CDR1 is MGHRA, CDR2 YSYEKL, per germline. The CDR3 region is CASSQDFGSDTDTQYF. DNA of the CDR3: TGCGCCAGCAGCCAAGATTTCGGCAGCGACACAGATACGCAGTATTTT.

The V and J genes are TRBV6-5 and TRBJ1-2, with D uncertain. CDR3 size: 12 residues. The germline V gene has CDR1 MNHEY and CDR2 SVGAGI. The V end lost 5 bases, the J end lost 4 bases, and 8 bases lay between the germline ends. The chain's CDR3 is CASSQTPYGYTF. In nucleotides, the CDR3 is TGTGCCAGCAGTCAGACTCCCTATGGCTACACCTTC.

The chain recombines TRBV5-8 with TRBJ1-4; 7 positions agree with TRBD1. The CDR3 has 15 amino acids. The germline CDR1 and CDR2 sequences are SGHTS and YDEGEE. V was clipped by 2 bases and J by 0 bases; unmatched bases: 1. Here the CDR3 DNA reads TGTGCCAGCAGCTTAACAGGGGCAACTAATGAAAAACTGTTTTTT. Encoded protein: CASSLTGATNEKLFF.

This clone was counted a few times. This chain connects TRBV2 to TRBJ1-2; D possibly corresponds to TRBD1 (6 bases). V shed 0 bases and J shed 8 bases, with 13 bases lying between them. This CDR3 comprises 14 residues. In germline, CDR1 is SNHLY, CDR2 FYNNEI. The CDR3 region is CASSEARTGRGYTF. CDR3 DNA: TGTGCCAGCAGTGAAGCTAGAACAGGGCGAGGCTACACCTTC.